The clone carrying this T cell receptor (beta chain) came up a few times. Amplification of TCR beta used genomic DNA extracted from peripheral blood. These data come from a study of T cell repertoires in aging, cancer and after chemotherapy. Study information: Healthy donor repertoires were recorded over several months to years and showed clear clonal overlap.

Trimming left V 5 bases short and J 4 bases short, with 12 bases between. CDR1 MNHEY and CDR2 SMNVEV come from the germline V gene (reference sequence). The CDR3 runs 13 residues. A mixed TRB-A/B primer pool amplified rearranged TRB by multiplex touch-down PCR. TCRdb reanalysed the multiplex PCR reads using MiXCR and keeps one entry per CDR3 protein. Among some 2,900 distinct CDR3 sequences listed, roughly 34% were seen once. The sequenced sample was blood. This clonotype was sampled from a human donor in good health. The rearrangement joins TRBV27 to TRBJ2-7; the D gene is possibly TRBD1 (6 bases). The CDR3 DNA reads as TGTGCCAGCAGTCGAGCTCAGGGGTACGAGCAGTACTTC. It specifies CASSRAQGYEQYF.